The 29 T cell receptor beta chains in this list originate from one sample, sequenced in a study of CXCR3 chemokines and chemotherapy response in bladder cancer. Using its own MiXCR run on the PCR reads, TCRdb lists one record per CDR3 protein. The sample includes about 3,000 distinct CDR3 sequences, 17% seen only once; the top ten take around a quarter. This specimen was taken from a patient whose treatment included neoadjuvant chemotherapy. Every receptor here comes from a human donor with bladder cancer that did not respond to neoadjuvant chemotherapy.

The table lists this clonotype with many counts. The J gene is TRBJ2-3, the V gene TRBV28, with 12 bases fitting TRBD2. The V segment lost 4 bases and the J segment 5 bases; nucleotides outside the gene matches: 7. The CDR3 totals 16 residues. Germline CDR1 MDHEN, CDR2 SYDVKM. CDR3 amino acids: CASSSGLAGRRDTQYF. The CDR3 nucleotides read TGTGCCAGCAGTTCTGGACTAGCGGGGAGGAGAGATACGCAGTATTTT.

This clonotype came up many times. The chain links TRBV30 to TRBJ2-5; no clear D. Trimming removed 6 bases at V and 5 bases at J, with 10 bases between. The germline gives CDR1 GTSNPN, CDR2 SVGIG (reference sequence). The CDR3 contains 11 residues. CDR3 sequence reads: CACTMVETQYF. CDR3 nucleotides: TGTGCCTGCACCATGGTGGAGACCCAGTACTTC.

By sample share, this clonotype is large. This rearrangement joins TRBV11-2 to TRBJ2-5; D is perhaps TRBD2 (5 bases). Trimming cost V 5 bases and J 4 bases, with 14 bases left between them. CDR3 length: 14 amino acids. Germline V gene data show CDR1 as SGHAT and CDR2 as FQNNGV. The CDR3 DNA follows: TGTGCCAGCAGCCCCGACTGGAGGCCAGAGACCCAGTACTTC. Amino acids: CASSPDWRPETQYF.

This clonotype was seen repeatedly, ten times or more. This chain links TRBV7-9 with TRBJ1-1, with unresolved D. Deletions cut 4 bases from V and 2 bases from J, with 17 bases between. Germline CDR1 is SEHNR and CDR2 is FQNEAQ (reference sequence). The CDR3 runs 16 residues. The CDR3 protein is CASSSSTTGFNTEAFF. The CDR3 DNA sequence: TGTGCCAGCAGCTCGAGCACTACCGGGTTCAACACTGAAGCTTTCTTT.

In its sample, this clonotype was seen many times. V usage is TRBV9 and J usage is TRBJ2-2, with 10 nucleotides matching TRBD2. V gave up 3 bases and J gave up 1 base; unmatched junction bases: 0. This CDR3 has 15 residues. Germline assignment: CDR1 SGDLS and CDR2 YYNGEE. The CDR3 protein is CASSGTSGNTGELFF. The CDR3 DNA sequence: TGTGCCAGCAGCGGGACTAGCGGGAACACCGGGGAGCTGTTTTTT.

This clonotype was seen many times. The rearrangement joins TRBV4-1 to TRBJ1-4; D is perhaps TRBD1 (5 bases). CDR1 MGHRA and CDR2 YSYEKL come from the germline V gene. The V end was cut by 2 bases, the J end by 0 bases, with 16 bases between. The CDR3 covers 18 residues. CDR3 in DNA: TGCGCCAGCAGCCAACTGGGGGTTAACCAGGCAACTAATGAAAAACTGTTTTTT. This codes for CASSQLGVNQATNEKLFF.

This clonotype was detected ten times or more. CDR3 amino acids: CASSRGSTYEQYF. The CDR3 region has the DNA TGTGCCAGCAGTAGGGGTTCTACCTACGAGCAGTACTTC. The chain is built from TRBV12-3 or TRBV12-4 and TRBJ2-7; the D gene is possibly TRBD1 (5 bases). CDR3 size: 13 residues. V lost 5 bases and J lost 2, with 10 bases in between.

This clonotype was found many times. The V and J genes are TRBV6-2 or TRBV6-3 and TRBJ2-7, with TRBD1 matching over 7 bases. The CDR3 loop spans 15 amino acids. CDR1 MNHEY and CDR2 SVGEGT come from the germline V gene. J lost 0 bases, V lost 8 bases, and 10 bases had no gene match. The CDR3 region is CASRKYGTVSYEQYF. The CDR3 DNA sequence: TGTGCCAGCCGAAAATACGGGACAGTCTCCTACGAGCAGTACTTC.

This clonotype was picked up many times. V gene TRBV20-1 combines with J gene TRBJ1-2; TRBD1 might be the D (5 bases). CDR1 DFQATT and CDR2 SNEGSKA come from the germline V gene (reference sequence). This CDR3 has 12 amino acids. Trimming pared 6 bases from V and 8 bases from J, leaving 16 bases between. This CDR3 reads CSAVQGTRGYTF. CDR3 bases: TGCAGTGCAGTCCAGGGCACGCGCGGCTACACCTTC.

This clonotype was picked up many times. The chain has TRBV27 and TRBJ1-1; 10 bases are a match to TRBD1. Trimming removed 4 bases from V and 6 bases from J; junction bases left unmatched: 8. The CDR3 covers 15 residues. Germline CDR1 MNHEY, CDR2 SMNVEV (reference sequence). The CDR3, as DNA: TGTGCCAGCAGTTATCGACAGGGGGCAATTGCTGAAGCTTTCTTT. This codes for CASSYRQGAIAEAFF.

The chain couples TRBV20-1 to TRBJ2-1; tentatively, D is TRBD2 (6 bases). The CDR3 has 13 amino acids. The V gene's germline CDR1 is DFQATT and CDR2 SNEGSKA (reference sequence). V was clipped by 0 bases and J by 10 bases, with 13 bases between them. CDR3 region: CSARDPEGLEQFF. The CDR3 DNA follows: TGCAGTGCTAGAGATCCGGAGGGGCTAGAGCAGTTCTTC.

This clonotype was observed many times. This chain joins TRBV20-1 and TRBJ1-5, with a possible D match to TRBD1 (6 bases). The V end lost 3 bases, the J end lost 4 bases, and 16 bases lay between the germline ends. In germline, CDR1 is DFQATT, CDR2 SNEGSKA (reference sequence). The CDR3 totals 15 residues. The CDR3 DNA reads TGCAGTGCTAGTCCACAGGGAGGGTCGAATCAGCCCCAGCATTTT. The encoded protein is CSASPQGGSNQPQHF.

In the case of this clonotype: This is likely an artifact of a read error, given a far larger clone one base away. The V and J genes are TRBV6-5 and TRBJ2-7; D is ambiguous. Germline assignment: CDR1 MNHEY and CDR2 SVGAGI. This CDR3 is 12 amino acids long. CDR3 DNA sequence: TGTGCCAGCCACACATTCACATATGGCCACACCTTC. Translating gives CASHTFTYGHTF.

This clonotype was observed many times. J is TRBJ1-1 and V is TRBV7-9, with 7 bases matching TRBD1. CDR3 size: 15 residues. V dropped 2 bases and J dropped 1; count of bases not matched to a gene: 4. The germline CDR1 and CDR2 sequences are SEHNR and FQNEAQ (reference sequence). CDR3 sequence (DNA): TGTGCCAGCAGCTTACAGCGGACAGGGAACACTGAAGCTTTCTTT. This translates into CASSLQRTGNTEAFF.

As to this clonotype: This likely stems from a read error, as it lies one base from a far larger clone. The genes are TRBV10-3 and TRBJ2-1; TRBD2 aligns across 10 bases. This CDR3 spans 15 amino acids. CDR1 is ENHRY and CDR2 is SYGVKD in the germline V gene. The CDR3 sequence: CASSVSGGALNEQFF. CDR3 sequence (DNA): TGTGCCAGCAGTGTCAGCGGGGGGGCCTTAAATGAGCAGTTCTTC.

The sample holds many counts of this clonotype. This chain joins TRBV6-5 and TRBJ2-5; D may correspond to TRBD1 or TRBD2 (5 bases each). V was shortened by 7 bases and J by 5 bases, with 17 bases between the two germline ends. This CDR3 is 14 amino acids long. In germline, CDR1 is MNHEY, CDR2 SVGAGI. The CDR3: CASTGRGLGETQYF. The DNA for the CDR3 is TGTGCCAGCACAGGGCGAGGGTTGGGGGAGACCCAGTACTTC.

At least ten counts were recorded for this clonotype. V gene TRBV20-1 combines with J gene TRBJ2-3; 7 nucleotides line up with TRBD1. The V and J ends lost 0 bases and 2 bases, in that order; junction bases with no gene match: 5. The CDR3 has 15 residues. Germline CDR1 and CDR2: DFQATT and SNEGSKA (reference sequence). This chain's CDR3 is CSARDVGGHTDTQYF. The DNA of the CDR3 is TGCAGTGCTAGAGATGTAGGGGGCCACACAGATACGCAGTATTTT.

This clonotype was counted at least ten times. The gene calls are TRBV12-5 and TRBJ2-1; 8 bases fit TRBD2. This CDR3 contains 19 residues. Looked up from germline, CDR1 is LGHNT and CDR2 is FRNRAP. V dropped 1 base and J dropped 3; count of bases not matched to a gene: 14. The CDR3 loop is CASGLAAAGGAAGYNEQFF. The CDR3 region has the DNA TGTGCTAGTGGTTTGGCCGCGGCGGGGGGCGCGGCGGGCTACAATGAGCAGTTCTTC. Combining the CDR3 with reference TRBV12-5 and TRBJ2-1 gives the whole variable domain DARVTQTPRHKVTEMGQEVTMRCQPILGHNTVFWYRQTMMQGLELLAYFRNRAPLDDSGMPKDRFSAEMPDATLATLKIQPSEPRDSAVYFCASGLAAAGGAAGYNEQFFGPGTRLTVL.

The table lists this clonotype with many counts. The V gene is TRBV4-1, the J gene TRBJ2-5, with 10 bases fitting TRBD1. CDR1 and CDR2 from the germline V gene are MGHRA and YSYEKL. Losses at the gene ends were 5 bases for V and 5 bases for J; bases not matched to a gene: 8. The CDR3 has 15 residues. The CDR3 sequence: CASSFGTGDGETQYF. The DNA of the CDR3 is TGCGCCAGCAGCTTCGGGACAGGGGATGGTGAGACCCAGTACTTC.

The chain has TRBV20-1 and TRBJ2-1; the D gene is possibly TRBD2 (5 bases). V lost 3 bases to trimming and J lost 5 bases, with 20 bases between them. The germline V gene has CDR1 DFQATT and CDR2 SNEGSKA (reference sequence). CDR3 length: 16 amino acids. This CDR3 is CSARVLVRDAHNEQFF. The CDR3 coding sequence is TGCAGTGCTAGGGTACTAGTGCGAGACGCCCACAATGAGCAGTTCTTC.

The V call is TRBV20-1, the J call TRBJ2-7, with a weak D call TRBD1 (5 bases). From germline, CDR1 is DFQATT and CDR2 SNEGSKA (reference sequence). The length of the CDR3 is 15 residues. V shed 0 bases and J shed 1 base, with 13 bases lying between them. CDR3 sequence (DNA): TGCAGTGCTAGAGATGAGGCGGCAGGGTCCTACGAGCAGTACTTC. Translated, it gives CSARDEAAGSYEQYF.

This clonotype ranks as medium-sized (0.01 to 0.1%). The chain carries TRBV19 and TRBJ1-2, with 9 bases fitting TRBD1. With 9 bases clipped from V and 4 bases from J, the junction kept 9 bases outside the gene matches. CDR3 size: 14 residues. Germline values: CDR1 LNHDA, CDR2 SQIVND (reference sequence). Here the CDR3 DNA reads TGTGCCAGCCTCCCGGGACAGGGCATCTATGGCTACACCTTC. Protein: CASLPGQGIYGYTF.

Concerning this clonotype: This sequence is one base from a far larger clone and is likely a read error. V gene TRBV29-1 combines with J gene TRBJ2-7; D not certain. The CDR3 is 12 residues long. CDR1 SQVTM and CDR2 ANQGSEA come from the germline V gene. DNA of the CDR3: TGCAGCGTTGAAAACAACTCCTATGGCTTCACCTTC. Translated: CSVENNSYGFTF.

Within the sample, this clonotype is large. The CDR3 DNA is TGTGCCAGTAGTATTCAGGGGACGAACACTGAAGCTTTCTTT. This codes for CASSIQGTNTEAFF. The V gene is TRBV7-2, the J gene TRBJ1-1; TRBD1 is a possible D gene (6 bases). CDR3 length: 14 amino acids. The V gene's germline CDR1 is SGHTA and CDR2 FQGNSA. The V and J ends lost 9 bases and 1 base respectively, with 15 bases between them.

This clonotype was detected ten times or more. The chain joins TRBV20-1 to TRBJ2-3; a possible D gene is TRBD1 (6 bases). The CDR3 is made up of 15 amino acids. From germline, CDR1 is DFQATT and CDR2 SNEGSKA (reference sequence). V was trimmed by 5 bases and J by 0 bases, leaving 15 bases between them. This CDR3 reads CSALPDSQSTDTQYF. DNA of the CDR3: TGCAGTGCTTTACCGGACAGCCAGAGCACAGATACGCAGTATTTT.

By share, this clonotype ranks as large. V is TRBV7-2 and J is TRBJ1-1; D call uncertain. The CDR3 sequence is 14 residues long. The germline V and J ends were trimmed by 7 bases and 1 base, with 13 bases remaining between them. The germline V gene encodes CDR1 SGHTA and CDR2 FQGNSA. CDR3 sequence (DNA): TGTGCCAGCACTATAGGGAAGGCGAACACTGAAGCTTTCTTT. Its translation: CASTIGKANTEAFF.

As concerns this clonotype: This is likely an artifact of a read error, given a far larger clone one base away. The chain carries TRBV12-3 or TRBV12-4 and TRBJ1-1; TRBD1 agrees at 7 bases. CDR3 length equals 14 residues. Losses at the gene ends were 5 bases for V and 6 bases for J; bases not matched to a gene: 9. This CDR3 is CASSRETGLPEAFF. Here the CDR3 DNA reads TGTGCCAGCAGTCGCGAGACAGGGCTCCCTGAAGCTTTCTTT.

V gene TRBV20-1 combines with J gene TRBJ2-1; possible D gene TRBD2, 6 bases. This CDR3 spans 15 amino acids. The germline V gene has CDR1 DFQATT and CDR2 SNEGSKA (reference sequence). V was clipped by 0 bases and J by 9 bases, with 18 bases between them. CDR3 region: CSARDRVASSGEQFF. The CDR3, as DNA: TGCAGTGCTAGAGATCGGGTTGCGAGTAGCGGTGAGCAGTTCTTC.

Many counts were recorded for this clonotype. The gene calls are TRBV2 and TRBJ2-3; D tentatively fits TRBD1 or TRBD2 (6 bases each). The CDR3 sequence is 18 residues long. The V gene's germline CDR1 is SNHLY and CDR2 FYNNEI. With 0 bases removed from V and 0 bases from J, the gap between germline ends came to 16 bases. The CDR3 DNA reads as TGTGCCAGCAGTGAAGCGGCAGGAGGGGGTTTTAGCACAGATACGCAGTATTTT. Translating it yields CASSEAAGGGFSTDTQYF.